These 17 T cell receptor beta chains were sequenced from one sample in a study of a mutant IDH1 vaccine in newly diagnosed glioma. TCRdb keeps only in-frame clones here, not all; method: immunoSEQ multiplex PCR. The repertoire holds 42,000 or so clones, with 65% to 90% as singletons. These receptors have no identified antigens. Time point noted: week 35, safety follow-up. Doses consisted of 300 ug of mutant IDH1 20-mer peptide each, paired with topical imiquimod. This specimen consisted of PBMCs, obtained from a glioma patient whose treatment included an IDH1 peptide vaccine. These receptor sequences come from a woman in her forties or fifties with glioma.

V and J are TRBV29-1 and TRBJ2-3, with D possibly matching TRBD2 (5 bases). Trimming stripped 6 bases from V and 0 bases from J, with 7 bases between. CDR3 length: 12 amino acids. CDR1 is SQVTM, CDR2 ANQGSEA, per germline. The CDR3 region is CSVRASTDTQYF. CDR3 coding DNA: TGCAGCGTGAGGGCGAGCACAGATACGCAGTATTTT.

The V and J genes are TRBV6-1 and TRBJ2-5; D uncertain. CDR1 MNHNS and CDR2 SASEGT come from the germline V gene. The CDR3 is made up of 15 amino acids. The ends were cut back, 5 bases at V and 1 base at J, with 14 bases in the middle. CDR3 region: CASSPSAGRQETQYF. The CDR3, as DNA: TGTGCCAGCAGTCCATCCGCAGGCCGCCAAGAGACCCAGTACTTC.

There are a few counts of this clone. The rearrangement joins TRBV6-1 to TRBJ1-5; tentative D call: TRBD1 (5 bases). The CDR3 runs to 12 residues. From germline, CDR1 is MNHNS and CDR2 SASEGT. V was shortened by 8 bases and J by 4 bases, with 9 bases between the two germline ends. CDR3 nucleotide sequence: TGTGCCAGCGGACACCTGAATCAGCCCCAGCATTTT. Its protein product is CASGHLNQPQHF.

The CDR3: CASSPPGQDLQQYF. In DNA form, the CDR3 reads TGTGCCAGCAGTCCTCCGGGACAGGACCTTCAGCAGTACTTC. The chain uses TRBV27 and TRBJ2-7; 8 positions match TRBD1. Germline CDR1 is MNHEY and CDR2 is SMNVEV (reference sequence). With V trimmed by 5 bases and J by 8 bases, 11 bases remained unmatched. The CDR3 is 14 amino acids.

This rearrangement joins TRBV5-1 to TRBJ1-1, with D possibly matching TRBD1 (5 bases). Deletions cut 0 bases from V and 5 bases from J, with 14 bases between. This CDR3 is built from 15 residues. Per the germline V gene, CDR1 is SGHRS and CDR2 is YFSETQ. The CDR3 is CASSLAGGGGTEAFF. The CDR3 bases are TGCGCCAGCAGCTTGGCGGGCGGGGGTGGGACTGAAGCTTTCTTT.

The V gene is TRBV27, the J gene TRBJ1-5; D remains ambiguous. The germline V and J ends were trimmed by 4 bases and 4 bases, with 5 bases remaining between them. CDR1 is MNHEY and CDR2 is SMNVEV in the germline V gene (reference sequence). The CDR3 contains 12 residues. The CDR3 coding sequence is TGTGCCAGCAGTTCTATGAATCAGCCCCAGCATTTT. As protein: CASSSMNQPQHF.

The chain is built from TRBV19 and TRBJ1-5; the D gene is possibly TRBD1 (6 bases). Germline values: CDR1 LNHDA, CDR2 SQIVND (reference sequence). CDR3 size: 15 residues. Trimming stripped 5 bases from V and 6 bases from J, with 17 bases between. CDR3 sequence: CASSATGNSGQPQHF. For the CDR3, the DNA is TGTGCCAGTAGTGCTACAGGGAATTCGGGTCAGCCCCAGCATTTT.

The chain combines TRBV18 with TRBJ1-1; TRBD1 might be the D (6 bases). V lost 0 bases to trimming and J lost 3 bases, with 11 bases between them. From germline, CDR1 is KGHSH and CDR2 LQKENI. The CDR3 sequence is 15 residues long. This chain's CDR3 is CASSPPGRTDTEAFF. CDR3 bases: TGTGCCAGCTCACCACCCGGGAGGACAGACACTGAAGCTTTCTTT.

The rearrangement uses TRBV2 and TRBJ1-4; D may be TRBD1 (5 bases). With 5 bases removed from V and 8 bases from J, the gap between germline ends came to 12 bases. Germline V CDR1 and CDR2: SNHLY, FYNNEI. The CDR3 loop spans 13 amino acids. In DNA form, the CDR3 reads TGTGCCAGCAGTCCCACAGGAAGGGAAAAACTGTTTTTT. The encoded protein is CASSPTGREKLFF.

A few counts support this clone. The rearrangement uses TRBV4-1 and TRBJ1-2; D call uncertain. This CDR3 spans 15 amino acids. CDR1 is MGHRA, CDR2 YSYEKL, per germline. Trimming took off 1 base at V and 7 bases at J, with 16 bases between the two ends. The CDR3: CASSQVTPGVGGYTF. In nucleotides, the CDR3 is TGCGCCAGCAGCCAAGTTACCCCTGGGGTGGGTGGCTACACCTTC.

The CDR3 DNA reads as TGTGCCAGCAGCATAAGAACGTACCAGGATGGCTACACCTTC. Its protein product is CASSIRTYQDGYTF. The chain combines TRBV7-2 with TRBJ1-2, with D uncertain. The CDR3 runs to 14 residues. V dropped 5 bases and J dropped 6 bases, with 16 bases sitting between them. Germline lookup yields CDR1 SGHTA and CDR2 FQGNSA.

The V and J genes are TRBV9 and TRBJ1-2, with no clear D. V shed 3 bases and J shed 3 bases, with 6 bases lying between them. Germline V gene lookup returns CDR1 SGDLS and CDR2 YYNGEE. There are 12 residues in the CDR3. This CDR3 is CASSARHYGYTF. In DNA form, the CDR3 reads TGTGCCAGCAGCGCCAGACACTATGGCTACACCTTC.

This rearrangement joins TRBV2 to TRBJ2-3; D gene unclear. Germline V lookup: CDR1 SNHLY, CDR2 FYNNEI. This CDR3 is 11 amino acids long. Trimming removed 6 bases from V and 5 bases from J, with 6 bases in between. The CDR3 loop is CASRSEDTQYF. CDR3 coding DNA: TGTGCCAGCAGATCGGAAGATACGCAGTATTTT.

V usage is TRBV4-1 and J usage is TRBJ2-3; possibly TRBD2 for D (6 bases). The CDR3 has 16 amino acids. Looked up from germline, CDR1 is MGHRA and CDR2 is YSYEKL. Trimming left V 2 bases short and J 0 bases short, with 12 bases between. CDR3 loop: CASSQLGGASTDTQYF. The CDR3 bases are TGCGCCAGCAGCCAATTAGGCGGGGCGAGCACAGATACGCAGTATTTT.

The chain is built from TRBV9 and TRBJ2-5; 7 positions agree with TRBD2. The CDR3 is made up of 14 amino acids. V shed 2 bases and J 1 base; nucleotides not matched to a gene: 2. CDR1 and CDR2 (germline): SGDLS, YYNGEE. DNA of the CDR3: TGTGCCAGCAGCGTCGGGACTATCCAAGAGACCCAGTACTTC. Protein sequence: CASSVGTIQETQYF.

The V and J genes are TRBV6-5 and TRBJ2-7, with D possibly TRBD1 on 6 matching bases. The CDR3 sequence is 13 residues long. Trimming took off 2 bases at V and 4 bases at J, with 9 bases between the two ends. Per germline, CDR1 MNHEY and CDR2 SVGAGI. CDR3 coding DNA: TGTGCCAGCAGTTACACGGACAGTTACGAGCAGTACTTC. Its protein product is CASSYTDSYEQYF.

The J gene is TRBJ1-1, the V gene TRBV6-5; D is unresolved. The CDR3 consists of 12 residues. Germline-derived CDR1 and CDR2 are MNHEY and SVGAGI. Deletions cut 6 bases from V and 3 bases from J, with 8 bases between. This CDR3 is CASRGQDTEAFF. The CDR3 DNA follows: TGTGCCAGCAGAGGCCAGGACACTGAAGCTTTCTTT.